The 15 T cell receptor beta chains in this list originate from one sample, sequenced in a study of human T cells and chemical hapten exposure. What the library attached to individual cDNA molecules were unique molecular identifiers. TCRdb reanalysed the reads using MiXCR and keeps one entry per CDR3 protein. This sample yields 120,000 or so distinct CDR3 sequences, of which less than 10% are seen a single time; just over 1.4% belongs to the top ten. The authors' total RNA extraction used unfractionated whole blood. Sequencing was done on a sample of whole blood. The receptors were gathered from a human donor in good health. Some clones in this sample may be carry-over from other donors' samples.

This clonotype was found many times. The chain couples TRBV12-3 or TRBV12-4 to TRBJ1-1; possible D gene TRBD1, 6 bases. The CDR3 covers 12 residues. V lost 6 bases to trimming and J lost 5 bases, with 10 bases between them. The CDR3 loop reads CASRSGATEAFF. DNA of the CDR3: TGTGCCAGCAGGTCAGGGGCGACTGAAGCTTTCTTT.

This clonotype was recorded at least ten times. The chain joins TRBV7-2 to TRBJ2-1; TRBD2 matches 8 bases. The V gene's germline CDR1 is SGHTA and CDR2 FQGNSA. V was pared by 2 bases and J by 2 bases, with 2 bases of the junction left unmatched. The CDR3 is 15 amino acids. Written as DNA, the CDR3 is TGTGCCAGCAGCTTAAGCGGGAGCACCTACAATGAGCAGTTCTTC. Translation: CASSLSGSTYNEQFF.

This clonotype was observed a few times. A much larger clone sits a single nucleotide away, making a read error possible. V and J are TRBV6-2 or TRBV6-3 and TRBJ1-5; D ambiguous. Germline V CDR1 and CDR2: MNHEY, SVGEGT. V was trimmed by 6 bases and J by 4 bases, leaving 10 bases between them. This CDR3 has 13 amino acids. As DNA, the CDR3 is TGTGCCAGCAGACCGGACGGTAATCAGCCCCAGCATTTT. Protein product: CASRPDGNQPQHF.

This clonotype was seen many times. The V and J genes are TRBV10-3 and TRBJ1-1; TRBD1 aligns across 9 bases. The CDR3 has 16 amino acids. Trimming took 6 bases from V and 3 from J; bases not matched to a gene: 11. Germline V gene sequence: CDR1 ENHRY, CDR2 SYGVKD. This CDR3 reads CAISNPGQGPDTEAFF. DNA of the CDR3: TGTGCCATCAGCAATCCGGGACAGGGACCCGACACTGAAGCTTTCTTT.

This clonotype was counted at least ten times. The rearrangement joins TRBV12-3 or TRBV12-4 to TRBJ1-3; 9 bases fit TRBD1. The J segment lost 3 bases and the V segment lost 3 bases, leaving 3 bases of the junction unmatched. The CDR3 consists of 15 residues. The CDR3 coding sequence is TGTGCCAGCAGTTTCGCGACAGGGGGTGGAAACACCATATATTTT. Translating it yields CASSFATGGGNTIYF.

The chain joins TRBV29-1 to TRBJ1-1; 8 positions match TRBD1. This CDR3 has 13 residues. Trimming cost V 6 bases and J 0 bases; bases outside gene matches: 3. CDR1 is SQVTM, CDR2 ANQGSEA, per germline. CDR3 DNA sequence: TGCAGCGTCGAGACAGGGGTGAACACTGAAGCTTTCTTT. As protein: CSVETGVNTEAFF.

In its sample, this clonotype was seen many times. The chain uses TRBV4-3 and TRBJ1-6; no clear D. This CDR3 has 16 amino acids. Germline V lookup: CDR1 LGHNA, CDR2 YSLEER. Trimming pared 4 bases from V and 2 bases from J, leaving 12 bases between. CDR3 in amino acids: CASSRRVWTYNSPLHF. CDR3 nucleotides: TGCGCCAGCAGCCGAAGGGTTTGGACCTATAATTCACCCCTCCACTTT.

V gene TRBV2 combines with J gene TRBJ2-1, with a weak D call TRBD1 (9 bases). This CDR3 is built from 16 residues. Trimming shortened V by 6 bases and J by 6 bases, and 21 bases separated the two germline ends. Germline V gene sequence: CDR1 SNHLY, CDR2 FYNNEI. CDR3 DNA: TGTGCCAGCAGCCGGGAGGGGACAGGGTTATCCAATGAGCAGTTCTTC. It encodes CASSREGTGLSNEQFF.

The V and J genes are TRBV7-2 and TRBJ1-6; the match to TRBD1 covers 7 bases. The CDR3 has 15 amino acids. The junction had 8 bases not matched to a gene; V was cut back by 3 bases and J by 9 bases. Looked up from germline, CDR1 is SGHTA and CDR2 is FQGNSA. CDR3 sequence (DNA): TGTGCCAGCAGCTTGGGAGACAGGGAGAGTTCACCCCTCCACTTT. It specifies CASSLGDRESSPLHF.

This sequence joins TRBV29-1 and TRBJ1-1; a weak D match, TRBD1 (6 bases). This CDR3 has 13 residues. With 4 bases removed from V and 6 bases from J, the gap between germline ends came to 15 bases. CDR1 and CDR2 (germline): SQVTM, ANQGSEA. The DNA of the CDR3 is TGCAGCGTTGGGAGGAGACAGGACCCTGAAGCTTTCTTT. This encodes CSVGRRQDPEAFF. Complete variable domain (other parts from reference TRBV29-1 and TRBJ1-1): SAVISQKPSRDICQRGTSLTIQCQVDSQVTMMFWYRQQPGQSLTLIATANQGSEATYESGFVIDKFPISRPNLTFSTLTVSNMSPEDSSIYLCSVGRRQDPEAFFGQGTRLTVV.

The gene calls are TRBV20-1 and TRBJ2-1; 7 nucleotides agree with TRBD2. CDR1 and CDR2 from the germline V gene are DFQATT and SNEGSKA (reference sequence). The CDR3 contains 16 residues. J lost 0 bases, V lost 1 base, and 6 bases had no gene match. CDR3 loop: CSARVSGRTSYNEQFF. The DNA of the CDR3 is TGCAGTGCTAGAGTTAGCGGGCGAACCTCCTACAATGAGCAGTTCTTC.

V gene TRBV6-2 or TRBV6-3 combines with J gene TRBJ2-1, with D uncertain. CDR3 length equals 14 residues. V was clipped by 5 bases and J by 0 bases, with 8 bases between them. Germline CDR1 and CDR2: MNHEY and SVGEGT. The CDR3 sequence is CASSAYPSYNEQFF. As DNA, the CDR3 is TGTGCCAGCAGTGCCTACCCCTCCTACAATGAGCAGTTCTTC.

The chain employs TRBV2 and TRBJ2-1; 8 nucleotides agree with TRBD1. Trimming removed 6 bases from V and 5 bases from J; junction bases left unmatched: 3. This CDR3 region has 13 residues. The germline V gene has CDR1 SNHLY and CDR2 FYNNEI. The CDR3 region is CASRQGADNEQFF. The DNA for the CDR3 is TGTGCCAGCAGGCAGGGGGCAGACAATGAGCAGTTCTTC.

The J gene is TRBJ2-1, the V gene TRBV24-1; either TRBD1 or TRBD2 may supply D (5 bases each). The V gene lost 0 bases and the J gene lost 12 bases, with 11 bases spanning the gap. From germline, CDR1 is KGHDR and CDR2 SFDVKD. The CDR3 has 13 amino acids. CDR3 residues: CATSDLNRDGQFF. In DNA, the CDR3 is TGTGCCACCAGTGATTTGAACCGGGACGGGCAGTTCTTC.

This clonotype was found many times. The chain uses TRBV6-5 and TRBJ1-1; no reliable D call. The ends were cut back, 2 bases at V and 7 bases at J, with 11 bases in the middle. The CDR3 spans 13 residues. Germline CDR1 and CDR2: MNHEY and SVGAGI. The CDR3 region is CASSYGSTNEAFF. In DNA, the CDR3 is TGTGCCAGCAGTTACGGCAGTACCAATGAAGCTTTCTTT.